This TCR beta chain was sequenced for a study of beta chain features in type 1 diabetes (dated 2018 in TCRdb). With regard to the full study: No differences in mean age, gender distribution, total cell number or subset yield were found between patients and healthy donors. Regulatory and stem cell-like memory subsets were isolated from only 8 patients and about eight healthy donors, whereas naive and central memory subsets came from all 30 or so donors. A total of 100 million to 110 million sorted cells were examined across all samples, and a strong correlation was observed between cell number per subset and RNA yield. The study compared the TCRB repertoires of sorted circulating CD4+ T cell subsets in recently diagnosed type 1 diabetes patients with those in matched healthy donors.

The entire isolated RNA was reverse transcribed using the High Capacity cDNA Reverse Transcription Kit, and thus expressed TCRB transcripts were sequenced. Deep immunoSEQ sequencing was applied to naive, central memory and regulatory T cell samples, giving an average of roughly 3.3 million total reads per sample. Sorted cells were lysed in RLT buffer and RNA was extracted with DNase-treated RNeasy Micro or Mini kits, depending on cell number. Each cell subset was processed separately to prevent cross-contamination, with patient and healthy donor samples processed together. The immunoSEQ multiplex PCR was used to amplify TCRB sequences from cDNA, generating 87-bp fragments that spanned the CDR3 region. Sequencing of the amplicons was performed on the Illumina HiSeq platform. Under the source paper's analysis protocol: Synthetic template baselines were used to correct PCR bias computationally, reads within Hamming distance 2 were collapsed, and singletons that could not be merged were discarded. By aligning reads against IMGT, V, D and J genes, CDR3 length, and insertions or deletions at six rearrangement sites were assigned. Clonotype counts were normalized to sorted cell number within each subset before computing true diversity and Gini coefficients with the tcR R package. The overlap coefficient, calculated on TCRB nucleotide sequences, was used to quantify repertoire sharing. Entries here come from immuneACCESS through TCRdb and include only in-frame sequences with V and J called. Some clones fail to appear in such tables; in the studies checked, an unresolved V gene covers under half of the shortfall, and the cause of the remainder is unknown. Clone size and V and J calls were adopted from that table, with D and trimming inferred from the DNA. This sample comprises 130,000 to 150,000 clones, 6.9% of them detected only once. The top ten clonotypes cover about 1.3% of the sample.

Concerning this clone: Its antigen has not been determined. Base qualities are not provided; no much larger clone lies one nucleotide away.

The V and J ends are trimmed by 2 bases and 7 bases, leaving 19 bases between them. The germline V gene sets CDR1 to SGHRS and CDR2 to YFSETQ. The CDR3 contains 15 residues, cysteine and phenylalanine counted. Only the CDR3 portion is preserved as DNA: 45 bases, with reading frame beginning at the first base. What the authors observed across the whole study: Naive, central memory and regulatory TCRB repertoires appeared more similar among patients than among healthy donors. Because cDNA rather than genomic DNA was sequenced, highly expressing activated cells could have been over-represented, although no difference in activation and CD3 levels was found between groups. PCR might favor shorter templates, but patient and control samples were amplified and corrected together, so any skew would affect both groups equally. Only small numbers of individuals were included in the HLA sub-analyses, which left unresolved whether HLA type had any influence on TCRB rearrangement. At VDJ recombination sites, patients with type 1 diabetes made fewer insertions and deleted more nucleotides, a pattern implying thymic rearrangement abnormalities. A moderate but significant shortening of TCRB CDR3 length was observed in type 1 diabetes patients in all four CD4+ subsets.

From each donor, a single peripheral blood sample of about 100 mL on average was drawn into heparinised tubes. A BD FACSAria II and a panel including CD45RO, CCR7, CD25, CD127, CD95 and CD27 were used to sort naive, central memory, regulatory and stem cell-like memory CD4+ T cells. Purity was above 95% for every sorted population. PBMCs were separated immediately by Lymphoprep density gradient centrifugation and were stained directly, without being cultured. So that batch effects would be minimized, each experiment stained and sorted samples in pairs, pairing one healthy donor with one patient. Here the chain combines TRBV5-1 and TRBJ2-7; matching of 6 bases hints at TRBD1 as the D gene. The origin of this receptor is a woman aged 25 to 39 in good health. The sequencing sample was made of central memory CD4+ T cells from blood. The CDR3 is CASSLEGVLGREQYF. The bases are TGCGCCAGCAGCTTAGAGGGGGTCTTGGGCCGGGAGCAGTACTTC.